This TCR beta chain is drawn from a study of shared T cell receptors in the human thymus. TCRdb keeps only in-frame clones here, not all; method: immunoSEQ multiplex PCR. This table holds more than 550,000 clones, around 87% found once. The CDR3 is made up of 18 amino acids. CDR1 is SGHTS and CDR2 is YDEGEE in the germline V gene. J lost 6 bases, V lost 7 bases, and 22 bases had no gene match. The same sample was also studied in work on human thymus T cells. That source notes: Related research examined unrelated individuals and reported that their thymic repertoires overlapped highly.

The sequenced material came from thymocytes. The rearrangement joins TRBV5-8 to TRBJ1-5; 7 nucleotides line up with TRBD1. This TCR was recovered from a boy in the first two years of life with a congenital heart defect. CDR3 sequence (DNA): TGTGCCAGCGAGTTTCTCCCTGAAAGGACAGGTAAAAGTCAGCCCCAGCATTTT. This translates into CASEFLPERTGKSQPQHF.